This TCR beta chain is from a study of OX40 agonist ivuxolimab in advanced cancers. About the research overall: Partial responses, seen in three patients, involved one hepatocellular carcinoma and two cutaneous melanomas. Overall study findings and caveats: There was clonal expansion of CD4+ and CD8+ blood T cells by week 6 at 0.1 to 3.0 mg/kg.

In this sample, this clone turned up once. Its antigen remains unknown. Per germline, CDR1 LNHNV and CDR2 YYDKDF (reference sequence). The CDR3 contains 13 residues. V shed 3 bases and J shed 5 bases, with 11 bases lying between them. This table comes from immunoSEQ multiplex PCR, and its TCRdb copy is limited to in-frame clones, with some not included. The sample records more than 45,000 clones, roughly 82% being singletons. V is TRBV15 and J is TRBJ2-7; D remains unclear. This clonotype originated in an adult with an advanced solid tumor such as melanoma, head and neck, liver or kidney cancer. Sample: CD4+ or CD8+ T cells sorted from blood, taken in a trial of the OX40 agonist ivuxolimab. The CDR3 spells CATSRTWGDEQYF. The CDR3 bases are TGTGCCACCAGCAGGACTTGGGGTGACGAGCAGTACTTC.